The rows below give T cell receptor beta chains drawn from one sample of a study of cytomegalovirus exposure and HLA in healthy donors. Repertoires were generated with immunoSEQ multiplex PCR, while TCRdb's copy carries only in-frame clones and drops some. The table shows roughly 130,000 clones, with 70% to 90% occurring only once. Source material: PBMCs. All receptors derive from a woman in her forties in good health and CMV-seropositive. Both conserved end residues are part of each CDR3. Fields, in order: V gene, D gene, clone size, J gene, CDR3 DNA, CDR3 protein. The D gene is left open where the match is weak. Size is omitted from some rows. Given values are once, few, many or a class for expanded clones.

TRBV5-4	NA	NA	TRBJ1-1	TGTGCCAGCAGCCAGGAGGGGGGGAGGAACACTGAAGCTTTCTTT	CASSQEGGRNTEAFF
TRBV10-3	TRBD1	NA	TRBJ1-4	TGTGCCGTAACAGGGGGGAGTGGAGAAAAACTGTTTTTT	CAVTGGSGEKLFF
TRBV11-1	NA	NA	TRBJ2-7	TGTGCCAGCAGCTTACGCGGTGGGGCAGGGGCCTACGAGCAGTACTTC	CASSLRGGAGAYEQYF
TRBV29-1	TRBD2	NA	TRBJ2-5	TGCAGCGTTGACGGCGGGGGTAAAGAGACCCAGTACTTC	CSVDGGGKETQYF
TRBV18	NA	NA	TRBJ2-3	TGTGCCAGCTCACCATTCATCGATACGCAGTATTTT	CASSPFIDTQYF
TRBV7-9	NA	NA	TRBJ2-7	TGTGCCAGCAGCTTTGACCAGGGTCTAAGGGAGCAGTACTTC	CASSFDQGLREQYF
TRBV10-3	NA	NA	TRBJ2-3	TGTGCCATCAGTGAGTCTACGGGAGTTACCACAGATACGCAGTATTTT	CAISESTGVTTDTQYF
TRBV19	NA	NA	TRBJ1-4	TGTGCCAGTAGTACGGGGCCGGGGAGGGCTAATGAAAAACTGTTTTTT	CASSTGPGRANEKLFF
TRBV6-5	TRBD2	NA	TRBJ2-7	TGTGCCAGCAGGGGGACTAGCCACTACGAGCAGTACTTC	CASRGTSHYEQYF
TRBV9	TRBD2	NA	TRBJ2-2	TGTGCCAGCAGCGTAGTGGCGGGAGGAAGGAAAAACGGGGAGCTGTTTTTT	CASSVVAGGRKNGELFF
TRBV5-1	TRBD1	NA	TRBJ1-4	TGCGCCAGCAGCAAGGGGACAGGGAAAGAAAAACTGTTTTTT	CASSKGTGKEKLFF
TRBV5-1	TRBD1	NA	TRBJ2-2	TGCGCCAGCAGCTTACCAGGGGGCACCGGGGAGCTGTTTTTT	CASSLPGGTGELFF
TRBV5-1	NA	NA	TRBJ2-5	TGCGCCAGCAGCGGAGGCTCTCAAGAGACCCAGTACTTC	CASSGGSQETQYF
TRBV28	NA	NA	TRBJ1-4	TGTGCCAGCAGTCCGGTGGGGGGAACTAATGAAAAACTGTTTTTT	CASSPVGGTNEKLFF
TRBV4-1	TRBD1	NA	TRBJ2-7	TGCGCCAGCAGCCAAATAGGACAGGCGGCCTACGAGCAGTACTTC	CASSQIGQAAYEQYF
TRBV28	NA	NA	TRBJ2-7	TGTGCCAGCAGTCGAGATGAAGAAGTTTCCTACGAGCAGTACTTC	CASSRDEEVSYEQYF
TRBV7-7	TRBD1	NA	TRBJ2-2	TGTGCTAGCAGCTTACAAGGGGGCGGCACCGGGGAGCTGTTTTTT	CASSLQGGGTGELFF
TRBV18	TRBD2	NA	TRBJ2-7	TGTGCCAGCTCACCACTCGGGGGGTCCTACGAGCAGTACTTC	CASSPLGGSYEQYF
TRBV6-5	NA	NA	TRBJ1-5	TGTGCCAGCAGCTCAGGAGTCAGGGTGCAGCCCCAGCATTTT	CASSSGVRVQPQHF
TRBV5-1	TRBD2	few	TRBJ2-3	TGCGCCAGCAGCTTGCGTCCGACTAGCGGGAGAGGGGGACAACAAGATACGCAGTATTTT	CASSLRPTSGRGGQQDTQYF
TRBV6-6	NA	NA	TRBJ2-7	TGTGCCAGCAGTTCGGGGTCACTGCGGGGTTGGTCGCAGTACTTC	CASSSGSLRGWSQYF
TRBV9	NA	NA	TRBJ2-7	TGTGCCAGCAGCGGAGGAGCATCCTACGAGCAGTACTTC	CASSGGASYEQYF
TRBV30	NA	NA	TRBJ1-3	TGTGCCTGGAGTCCCAGTAACCCTGGAAACACCATATATTTT	CAWSPSNPGNTIYF
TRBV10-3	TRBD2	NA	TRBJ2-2	TGTGCCATTGCGGGACTAGCGGGAGCAGGCACCGGGGAGCTGTTTTTT	CAIAGLAGAGTGELFF
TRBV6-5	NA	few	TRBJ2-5	TGTGCCAGCAGTATCCAGGGGATAGGTCAAGAGACCCAGTACTTC	CASSIQGIGQETQYF
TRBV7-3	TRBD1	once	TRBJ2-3	TGTGCCAGCAGCTTAACGTGGATGGACAGGCCAGACGAAACGCAGTATTTT	CASSLTWMDRPDETQYF